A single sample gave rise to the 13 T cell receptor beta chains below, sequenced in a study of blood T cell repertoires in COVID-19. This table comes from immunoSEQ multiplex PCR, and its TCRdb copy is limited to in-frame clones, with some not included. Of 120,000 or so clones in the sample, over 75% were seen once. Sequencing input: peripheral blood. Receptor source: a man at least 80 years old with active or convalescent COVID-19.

CDR3 protein: CASSLDGGGGEVYEQYF. The CDR3 bases are TGCGCCAGCAGCTTGGATGGCGGGGGAGGCGAGGTATACGAGCAGTACTTC. The J gene is TRBJ2-7, the V gene TRBV5-1, with 7 bases identical to TRBD2. With 0 bases clipped from V and 4 bases from J, the junction kept 13 bases outside the gene matches. Germline V gives CDR1 SGHRS, CDR2 YFSETQ. CDR3 length: 17 amino acids.

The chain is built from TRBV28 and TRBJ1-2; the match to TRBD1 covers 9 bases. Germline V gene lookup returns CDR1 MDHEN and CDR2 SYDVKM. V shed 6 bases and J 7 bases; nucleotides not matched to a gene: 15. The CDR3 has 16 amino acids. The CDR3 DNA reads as TGTGCCAGCAGCCACCTCTTAGGACAGGGGAATTCTGGCTACACCTTC. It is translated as CASSHLLGQGNSGYTF.

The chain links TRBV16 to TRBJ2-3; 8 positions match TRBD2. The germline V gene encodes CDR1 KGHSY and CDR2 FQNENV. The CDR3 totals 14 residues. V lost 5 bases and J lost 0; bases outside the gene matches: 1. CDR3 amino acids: CASSLAGSTDTQYF. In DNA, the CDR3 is TGTGCCAGCAGCTTAGCGGGGAGCACAGATACGCAGTATTTT.

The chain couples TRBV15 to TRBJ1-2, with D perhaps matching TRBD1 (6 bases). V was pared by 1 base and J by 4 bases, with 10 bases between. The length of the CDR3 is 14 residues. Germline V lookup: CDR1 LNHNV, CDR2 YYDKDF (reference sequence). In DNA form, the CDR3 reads TGTGCCACCAGCAGAGTGCAGGGGACCTATGGCTACACCTTC. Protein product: CATSRVQGTYGYTF.

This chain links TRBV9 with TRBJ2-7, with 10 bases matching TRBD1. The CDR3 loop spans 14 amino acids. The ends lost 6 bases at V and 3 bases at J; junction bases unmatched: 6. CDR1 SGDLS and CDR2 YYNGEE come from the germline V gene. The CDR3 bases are TGTGCCAGCACCGTTGGGGACAGGGGCTACGAGCAGTACTTC. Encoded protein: CASTVGDRGYEQYF. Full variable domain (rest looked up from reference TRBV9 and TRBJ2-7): DSGVTQTPKHLITATGQRVTLRCSPRSGDLSVYWYQQSLDQGLQFLIQYYNGEERAKGNILERFSAQQFPDLHSELNLSSLELGDSALYFCASTVGDRGYEQYFGPGTRLTVT.

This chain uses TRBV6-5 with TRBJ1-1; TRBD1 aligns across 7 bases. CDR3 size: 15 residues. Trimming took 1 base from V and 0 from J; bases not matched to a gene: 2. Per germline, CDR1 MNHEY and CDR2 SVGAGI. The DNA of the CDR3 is TGTGCCAGCAGTTACTTGGGACAGATGAACACTGAAGCTTTCTTT. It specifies CASSYLGQMNTEAFF.

The chain's CDR3 is CASSLVGSTNEKLFF. Here the CDR3 DNA reads TGTGCCAGCAGCTTGGTGGGCAGCACTAATGAAAAACTGTTTTTT. The chain is built from TRBV5-5 and TRBJ1-4; no clear D. This CDR3 has 15 amino acids. From germline, CDR1 is SGHKS and CDR2 YYEKEE (reference sequence). V was cut by 0 bases and J by 2 bases, with 8 bases left in between.

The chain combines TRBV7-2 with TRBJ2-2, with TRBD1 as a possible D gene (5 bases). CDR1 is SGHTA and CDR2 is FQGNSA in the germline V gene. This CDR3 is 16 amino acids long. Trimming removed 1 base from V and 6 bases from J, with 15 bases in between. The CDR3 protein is CASSLVVGREAGELFF. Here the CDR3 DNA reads TGTGCCAGCAGCTTAGTAGTCGGCAGGGAAGCCGGGGAGCTGTTTTTT. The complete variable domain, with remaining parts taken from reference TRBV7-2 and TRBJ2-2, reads GAGVSQSPSNKVTEKGKDVELRCDPISGHTALYWYRQSLGQGLEFLIYFQGNSAPDKSGLPSDRFSAERTGGSVSTLTIQRTQQEDSAVYLCASSLVVGREAGELFFGEGSRLTVL.

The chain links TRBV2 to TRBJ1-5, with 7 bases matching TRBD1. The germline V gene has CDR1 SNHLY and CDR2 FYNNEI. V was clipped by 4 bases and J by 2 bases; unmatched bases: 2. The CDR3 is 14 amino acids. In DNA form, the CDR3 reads TGTGCCAGCAGTGTCGGGACAGGCAATCAGCCCCAGCATTTT. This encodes CASSVGTGNQPQHF.

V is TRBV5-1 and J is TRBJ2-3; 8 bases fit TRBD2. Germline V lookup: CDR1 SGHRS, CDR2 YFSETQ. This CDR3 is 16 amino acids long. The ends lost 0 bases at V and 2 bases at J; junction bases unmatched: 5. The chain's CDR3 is CASSLDLSGITDTQYF. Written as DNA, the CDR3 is TGCGCCAGCAGCTTGGATCTTAGCGGGATCACAGATACGCAGTATTTT.

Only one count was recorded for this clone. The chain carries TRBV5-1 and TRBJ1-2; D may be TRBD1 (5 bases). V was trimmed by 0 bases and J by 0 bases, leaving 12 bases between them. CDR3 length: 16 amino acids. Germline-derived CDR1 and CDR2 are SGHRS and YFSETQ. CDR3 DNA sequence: TGCGCCAGCAGCTTGGGGAGGGACCAAGCTAACTATGGCTACACCTTC. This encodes CASSLGRDQANYGYTF.

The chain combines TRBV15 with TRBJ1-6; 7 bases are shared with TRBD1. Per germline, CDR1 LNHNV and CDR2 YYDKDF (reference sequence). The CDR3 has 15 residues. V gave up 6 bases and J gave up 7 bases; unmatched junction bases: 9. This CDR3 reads CATRTGTWGNSPLHF. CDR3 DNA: TGTGCCACCAGGACAGGGACGTGGGGGAATTCACCCCTCCACTTT.

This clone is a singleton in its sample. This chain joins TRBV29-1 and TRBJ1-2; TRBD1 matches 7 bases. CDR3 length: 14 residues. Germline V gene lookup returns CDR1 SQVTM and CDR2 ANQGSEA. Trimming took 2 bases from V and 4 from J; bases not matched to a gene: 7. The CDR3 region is CSVETGAGGYGYTF. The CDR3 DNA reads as TGCAGCGTTGAAACAGGGGCCGGCGGCTATGGCTACACCTTC.